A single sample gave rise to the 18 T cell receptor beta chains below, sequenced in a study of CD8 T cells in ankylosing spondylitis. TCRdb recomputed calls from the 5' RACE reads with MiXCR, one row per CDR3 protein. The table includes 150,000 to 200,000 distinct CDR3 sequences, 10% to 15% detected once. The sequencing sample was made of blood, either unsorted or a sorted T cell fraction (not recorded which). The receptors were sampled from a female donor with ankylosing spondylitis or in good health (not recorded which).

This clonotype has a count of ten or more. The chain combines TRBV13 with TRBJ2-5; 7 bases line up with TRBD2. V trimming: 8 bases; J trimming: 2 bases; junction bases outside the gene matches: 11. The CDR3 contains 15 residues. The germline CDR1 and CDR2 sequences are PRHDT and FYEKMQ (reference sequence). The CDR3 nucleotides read TGTGCCAGCGCTCCTGCGGGAGTTAAACAAGAGACCCAGTACTTC. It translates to CASAPAGVKQETQYF.

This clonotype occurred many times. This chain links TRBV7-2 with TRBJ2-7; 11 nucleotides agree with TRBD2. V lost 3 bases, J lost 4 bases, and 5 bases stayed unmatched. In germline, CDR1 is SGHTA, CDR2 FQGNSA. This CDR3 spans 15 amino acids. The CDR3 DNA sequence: TGTGCCAGCAGCTTGCTAGGGACTAGCGGTTACGAGCAGTACTTC. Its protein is CASSLLGTSGYEQYF.

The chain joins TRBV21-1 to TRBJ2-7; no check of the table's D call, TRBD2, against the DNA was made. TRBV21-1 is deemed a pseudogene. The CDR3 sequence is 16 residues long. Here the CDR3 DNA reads TGTGCCAGCAGCTCCCCGACTAGCGGGACCTTATACGAGCAGTACTTC. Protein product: CASSSPTSGTLYEQYF.

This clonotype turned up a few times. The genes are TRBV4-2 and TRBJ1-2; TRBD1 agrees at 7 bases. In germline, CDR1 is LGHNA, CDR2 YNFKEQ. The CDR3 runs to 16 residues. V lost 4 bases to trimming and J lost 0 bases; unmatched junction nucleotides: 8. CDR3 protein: CASSPSSGTANYGYTF. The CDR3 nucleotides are TGTGCCAGCAGCCCTTCGTCCGGGACAGCTAACTATGGCTACACCTTC.

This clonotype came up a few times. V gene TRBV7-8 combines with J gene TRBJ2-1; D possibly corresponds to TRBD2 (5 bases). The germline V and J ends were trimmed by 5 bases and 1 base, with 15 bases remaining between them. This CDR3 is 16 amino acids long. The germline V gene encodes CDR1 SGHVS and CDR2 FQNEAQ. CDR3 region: CASSPRMERSYNEQFF. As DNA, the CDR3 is TGTGCCAGCAGCCCGCGGATGGAGCGGTCCTACAATGAGCAGTTCTTC.

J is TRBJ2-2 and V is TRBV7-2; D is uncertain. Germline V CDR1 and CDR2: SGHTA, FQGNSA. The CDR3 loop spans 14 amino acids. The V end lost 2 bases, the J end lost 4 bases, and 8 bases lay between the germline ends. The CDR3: CASSLIGSTGELFF. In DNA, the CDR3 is TGTGCCAGCAGCTTAATCGGTAGCACCGGGGAGCTGTTTTTT.

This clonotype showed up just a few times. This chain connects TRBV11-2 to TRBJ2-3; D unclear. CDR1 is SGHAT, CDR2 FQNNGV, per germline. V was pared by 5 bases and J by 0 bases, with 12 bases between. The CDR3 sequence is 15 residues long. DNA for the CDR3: TGTGCCAGCAGCGAGACCCTAGGGAGCACAGATACGCAGTATTTT. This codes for CASSETLGSTDTQYF.

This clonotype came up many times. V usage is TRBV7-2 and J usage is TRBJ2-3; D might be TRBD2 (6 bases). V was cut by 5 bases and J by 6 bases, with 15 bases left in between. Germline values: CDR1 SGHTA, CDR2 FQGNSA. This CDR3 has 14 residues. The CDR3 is CASSGGTLRDTQYF. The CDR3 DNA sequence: TGTGCCAGCAGCGGCGGGACCTTGCGGGATACGCAGTATTTT.

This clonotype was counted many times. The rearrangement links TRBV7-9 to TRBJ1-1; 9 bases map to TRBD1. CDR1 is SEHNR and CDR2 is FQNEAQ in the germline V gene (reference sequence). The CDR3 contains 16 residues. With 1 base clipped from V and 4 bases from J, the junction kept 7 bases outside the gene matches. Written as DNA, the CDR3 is TGTGCCAGCAGCTTAGATCCGGGACAGGGATTCACTGAAGCTTTCTTT. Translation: CASSLDPGQGFTEAFF.

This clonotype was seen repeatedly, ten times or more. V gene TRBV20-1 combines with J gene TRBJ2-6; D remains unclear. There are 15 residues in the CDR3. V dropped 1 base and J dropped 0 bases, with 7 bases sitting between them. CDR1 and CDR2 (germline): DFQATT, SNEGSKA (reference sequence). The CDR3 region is CSARVGPSGANVLTF. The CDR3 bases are TGCAGTGCTAGAGTCGGCCCCTCTGGGGCCAACGTCCTGACTTTC.

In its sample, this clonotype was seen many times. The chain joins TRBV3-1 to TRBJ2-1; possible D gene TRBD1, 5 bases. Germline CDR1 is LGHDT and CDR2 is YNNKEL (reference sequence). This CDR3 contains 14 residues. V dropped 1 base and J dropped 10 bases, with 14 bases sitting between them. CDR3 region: CASSQGATSGEQFF. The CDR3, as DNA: TGTGCCAGCAGCCAAGGCGCGACTTCAGGGGAGCAGTTCTTC.

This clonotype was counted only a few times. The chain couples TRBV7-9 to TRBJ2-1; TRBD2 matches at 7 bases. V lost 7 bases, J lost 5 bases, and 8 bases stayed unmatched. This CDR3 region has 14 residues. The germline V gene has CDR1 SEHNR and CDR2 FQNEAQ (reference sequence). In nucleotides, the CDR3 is TGTGCCAGCACCATCTCCGGGACTAACAATGAGCAGTTCTTC. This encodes CASTISGTNNEQFF.

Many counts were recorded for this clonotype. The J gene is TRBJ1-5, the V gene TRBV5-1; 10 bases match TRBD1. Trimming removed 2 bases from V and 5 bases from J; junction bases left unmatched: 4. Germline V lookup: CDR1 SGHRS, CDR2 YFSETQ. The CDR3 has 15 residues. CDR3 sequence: CASSFFDRGHQPQHF. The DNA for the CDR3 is TGCGCCAGCAGCTTCTTTGACAGGGGGCATCAGCCCCAGCATTTT.

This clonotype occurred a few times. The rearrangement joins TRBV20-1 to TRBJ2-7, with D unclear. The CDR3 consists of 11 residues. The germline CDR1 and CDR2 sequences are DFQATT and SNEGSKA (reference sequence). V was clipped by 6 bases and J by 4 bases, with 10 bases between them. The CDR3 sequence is CSAIEAYEQYF. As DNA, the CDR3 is TGCAGTGCCATAGAGGCATACGAGCAGTACTTC.

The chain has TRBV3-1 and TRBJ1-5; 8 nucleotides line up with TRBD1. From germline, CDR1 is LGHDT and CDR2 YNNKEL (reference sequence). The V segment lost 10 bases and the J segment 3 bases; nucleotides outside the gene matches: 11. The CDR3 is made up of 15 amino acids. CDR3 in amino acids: CATSPRTGSNQPQHF. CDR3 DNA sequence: TGTGCCACCTCCCCGCGGACAGGGTCCAATCAGCCCCAGCATTTT.

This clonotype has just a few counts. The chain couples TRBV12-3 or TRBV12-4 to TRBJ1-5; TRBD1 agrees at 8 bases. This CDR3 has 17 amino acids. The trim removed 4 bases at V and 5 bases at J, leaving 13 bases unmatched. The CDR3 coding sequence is TGTGCCAGCAGTTCGCCCCGGGGCTCAGGGGGCCATCAGCCCCAGCATTTT. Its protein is CASSSPRGSGGHQPQHF.

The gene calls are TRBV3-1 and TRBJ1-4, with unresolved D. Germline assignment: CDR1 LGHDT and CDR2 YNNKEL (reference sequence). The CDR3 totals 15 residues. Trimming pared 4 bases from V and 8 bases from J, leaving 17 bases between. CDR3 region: CASSRRRAREEKLFF. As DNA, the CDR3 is TGTGCCAGCAGCCGCAGAAGGGCCCGCGAGGAAAAACTGTTTTTT.

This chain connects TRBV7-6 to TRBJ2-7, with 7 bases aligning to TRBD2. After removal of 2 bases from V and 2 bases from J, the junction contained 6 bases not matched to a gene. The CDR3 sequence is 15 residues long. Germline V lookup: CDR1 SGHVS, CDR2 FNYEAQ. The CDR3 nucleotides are TGTGCCAGCAGCTTACAGGGCGGGAGAGCCTACGAGCAGTACTTC. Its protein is CASSLQGGRAYEQYF.